The clone carrying this T cell receptor beta chain was detected only a few times. The antigen remains unidentified. These data come from a study of early T cells in non-severe SARS-CoV-2 infection. At the level of the study: Sequencing input comprised bulk RNA from unsorted whole blood; chain pairing was not available. Regarding the study as a whole: Database matching using VDJdb favored anti-spike CD8 responses, with private and CD4 specificities left missing.

Researchers attached unique molecular identifiers to individual cDNA molecules. Each CDR3 protein gets one entry after TCRdb re-called the 5' RACE reads with MiXCR. Altogether about 48,000 distinct CDR3 sequences are present, about 10% being singletons, with the ten largest covering roughly 8.7%. The trim removed 5 bases at V and 4 bases at J, leaving 7 bases unmatched. CDR1 is SEHNR and CDR2 is FQNEAQ in the germline V gene (reference sequence). This CDR3 spans 17 amino acids. Sequencing was performed on whole blood. V gene TRBV7-9 combines with J gene TRBJ2-1; TRBD2 aligns across 14 bases. This sequence originates from an adult who was a healthcare worker with PCR-confirmed SARS-CoV-2 infection or an uninfected control (not recorded which). CDR3 residues: CASSRGLAGAIYNEQFF. CDR3 nucleotides: TGTGCCAGCAGCCGGGGACTAGCGGGAGCCATATACAATGAGCAGTTCTTC.